This passage covers 28 T cell receptor beta chains from one sample sequenced in a study of brain T cells in children with intractable seizures. Some clones are missing from TCRdb's copy, which holds only in-frame ones; the method was immunoSEQ multiplex PCR. The table shows about 64,000 clones, with around 95% occurring only once. This material consisted of peripheral blood, taken at surgery. The receptors were gathered from a boy under two years old with focal cortical dysplasia and intractable seizures.

The V and J genes are TRBV19 and TRBJ1-5, with 10 bases lining up with TRBD1. Germline trimming cut 4 bases from V and 7 bases from J; bases unmatched to any gene: 4. CDR1 LNHDA and CDR2 SQIVND come from the germline V gene (reference sequence). The CDR3 is 14 residues long. The CDR3 nucleotides read TGTGCCAGTAGTACGGGACAGGGGTTCCAGCCCCAGCATTTT. Translation gives CASSTGQGFQPQHF.

This clone has a single count. This chain links TRBV7-2 with TRBJ2-3, with D perhaps matching TRBD1 or TRBD2 (6 bases each). CDR1 is SGHTA and CDR2 is FQGNSA in the germline V gene. V dropped 3 bases and J dropped 4 bases, with 14 bases sitting between them. The CDR3 sequence is 15 residues long. As DNA, the CDR3 is TGTGCCAGCAGCTTCTTTGGTAGGGGGGCAGATACGCAGTATTTT. Translation: CASSFFGRGADTQYF.

V is TRBV28 and J is TRBJ1-2; TRBD1 matches 8 bases. The germline V gene encodes CDR1 MDHEN and CDR2 SYDVKM. The length of the CDR3 is 15 residues. The V and J ends lost 3 bases and 4 bases, in that order; junction bases with no gene match: 7. The CDR3: CASSFRTGRGYGYTF. CDR3 DNA sequence: TGTGCCAGCAGTTTCCGGACAGGGCGAGGCTATGGCTACACCTTC.

V usage is TRBV12-5 and J usage is TRBJ1-1, with unresolved D. This CDR3 has 14 amino acids. CDR1 is LGHNT and CDR2 is FRNRAP in the germline V gene. V lost 6 bases and J 0 bases, leaving 11 bases between the germline ends. The CDR3 DNA reads TGTGCTAGTGGACTGGGTGCCATGAACACTGAAGCTTTCTTT. Protein: CASGLGAMNTEAFF.

V is TRBV7-3 and J is TRBJ2-2, with 9 bases lining up with TRBD2. The V gene's germline CDR1 is SGHTA and CDR2 FQGTGA. This CDR3 spans 15 amino acids. J lost 5 bases, V lost 5 bases, and 6 bases had no gene match. CDR3 region: CASSQSGLATGELFF. The CDR3 DNA reads as TGTGCCAGCAGCCAATCTGGACTAGCGACCGGGGAGCTGTTTTTT.

This chain links TRBV7-2 with TRBJ2-1; D ambiguous. The V and J ends lost 5 bases and 6 bases respectively, with 14 bases between them. The CDR3 consists of 14 residues. From germline, CDR1 is SGHTA and CDR2 FQGNSA. CDR3: CASSPSNWINEQFF. The CDR3 nucleotides are TGTGCCAGCAGCCCCTCGAACTGGATCAATGAGCAGTTCTTC.

The chain couples TRBV5-6 to TRBJ1-6, with a weak D call TRBD1 (6 bases). The CDR3 is 16 residues long. The germline V and J ends were trimmed by 7 bases and 3 bases, with 17 bases remaining between them. Germline V gene lookup returns CDR1 SGHDT and CDR2 YYEEEE. CDR3 loop: CASGENTGNYNSPLHF. The CDR3 DNA follows: TGTGCCAGCGGAGAAAATACAGGGAACTATAATTCACCCCTCCACTTT.

The chain recombines TRBV7-3 with TRBJ2-1; D unclear. Germline V CDR1 and CDR2: SGHTA, FQGTGA. Trimming removed 5 bases at V and 5 bases at J, with 16 bases between. This CDR3 contains 15 residues. The CDR3 DNA reads TGTGCCAGCAGCCCATTACTACGGGCGCACAATGAGCAGTTCTTC. This translates into CASSPLLRAHNEQFF.

This chain uses TRBV10-3 with TRBJ2-2, with D possibly called TRBD1 or TRBD2 (5 bases each). Germline CDR1 and CDR2: ENHRY and SYGVKD. The CDR3 has 19 amino acids. Trimming took 0 bases from V and 1 from J, leaving 18 bases between them. Written as DNA, the CDR3 is TGTGCCATCAGTGAGTCGAAGAGGGACCACGTTTTGAACACCGGGGAGCTGTTTTTT. Translation gives CAISESKRDHVLNTGELFF.

The chain couples TRBV12-3 or TRBV12-4 to TRBJ2-1; D unclear. The CDR3 loop spans 11 amino acids. Trimming stripped 7 bases from V and 8 bases from J, with 9 bases between. The CDR3, as DNA: TGTGCCAGCACCTCATGGGATGAGCAGTTCTTC. Translation: CASTSWDEQFF.

The V call is TRBV4-1, the J call TRBJ2-2; tentative D call: TRBD1 (5 bases). Trimming stripped 0 bases from V and 0 bases from J, with 17 bases between. There are 19 residues in the CDR3. CDR1 is MGHRA and CDR2 is YSYEKL in the germline V gene. CDR3 nucleotide sequence: TGCGCCAGCAGCCAAGATGAAGGGGTAGGGCTCTCGAACACCGGGGAGCTGTTTTTT. Translating it yields CASSQDEGVGLSNTGELFF.

The gene calls are TRBV4-3 and TRBJ2-1; D gene unclear. Between the trimmed V and J ends, which lost 0 bases and 3 bases, there was a span of 9 bases. The CDR3 loop spans 15 amino acids. CDR1 is LGHNA and CDR2 is YSLEER in the germline V gene. The CDR3 protein is CASSQDYVGYNEQFF. The CDR3 nucleotides read TGCGCCAGCAGCCAAGATTACGTGGGCTACAATGAGCAGTTCTTC.

The chain links TRBV2 to TRBJ2-7, with 10 nucleotides matching TRBD2. The ends lost 6 bases at V and 2 bases at J; junction bases unmatched: 7. CDR3 length: 15 residues. Germline V gives CDR1 SNHLY, CDR2 FYNNEI. The CDR3 here is CASRVASGSTYEQYF. The CDR3 DNA reads as TGTGCCAGCAGGGTAGCTAGCGGGAGCACCTACGAGCAGTACTTC.

The V gene is TRBV19, the J gene TRBJ2-1; 8 bases are a match to TRBD2. The CDR3 is 12 amino acids. V lost 11 bases to trimming and J lost 6 bases; unmatched junction nucleotides: 6. Germline V lookup: CDR1 LNHDA, CDR2 SQIVND (reference sequence). The CDR3 is CACSRGANEQFF. DNA of the CDR3: TGTGCCTGCTCGCGGGGGGCCAATGAGCAGTTCTTC.

This sequence joins TRBV4-1 and TRBJ1-5; D remains ambiguous. Germline CDR1 MGHRA, CDR2 YSYEKL. V dropped 2 bases and J dropped 0 bases, with 8 bases sitting between them. This CDR3 is 15 amino acids long. CDR3 amino acids: CASSQLSLSNQPQHF. The CDR3 DNA follows: TGCGCCAGCAGCCAACTCAGTCTTAGCAATCAGCCCCAGCATTTT.

The chain joins TRBV14 to TRBJ2-1; the match to TRBD1 covers 8 bases. Germline V gene sequence: CDR1 SGHDN, CDR2 FVKESK. Losses at the gene ends were 4 bases for V and 0 bases for J; bases not matched to a gene: 5. CDR3 length equals 16 residues. The CDR3 reads CASSLRTGSSYNEQFF. Written as DNA, the CDR3 is TGTGCCAGCAGCCTTAGGACAGGGAGCTCCTACAATGAGCAGTTCTTC.

V usage is TRBV7-7 and J usage is TRBJ2-7; 8 bases are a match to TRBD1. This CDR3 comprises 13 residues. The junction had 4 bases not matched to a gene; V was cut back by 2 bases and J by 7 bases. Germline V gene lookup returns CDR1 SSHAT and CDR2 FNYEAQ (reference sequence). The DNA for the CDR3 is TGTGCCAGCAGCTTACGACAGGGGTGGGAGCAGTACTTC. This encodes CASSLRQGWEQYF.

The rearrangement uses TRBV28 and TRBJ1-2; D remains unclear. CDR3 length: 17 residues. V lost 6 bases and J lost 6, with 26 bases in between. CDR1 and CDR2 from the germline V gene are MDHEN and SYDVKM. The CDR3 DNA is TGTGCCAGCAGCCCACCCCCGGGCCTACTTCCACCCGATGGCTACACCTTC. It translates to CASSPPPGLLPPDGYTF.

In nucleotides, the CDR3 is TGTGCCAGCAAACAGGTAGAGAGGGCCTACGAGCAGTACTTC. It specifies CASKQVERAYEQYF. V gene TRBV6-5 combines with J gene TRBJ2-7; TRBD1 or TRBD2 may be the D gene (5 bases each). V was clipped by 7 bases and J by 2 bases, with 15 bases between them. The CDR3 contains 14 residues. Germline V gives CDR1 MNHEY, CDR2 SVGAGI.

The J gene is TRBJ2-3, the V gene TRBV10-2; 9 bases agree with TRBD2. Germline assignment: CDR1 WSHSY and CDR2 SAAADI. The CDR3 spans 14 residues. J was trimmed by 6 bases and V by 7 bases; bases with no gene match: 8. The chain's CDR3 is CASTLRGGADTQYF. The CDR3 DNA sequence: TGCGCCAGCACTCTCCGCGGGGGGGCTGATACGCAGTATTTT.

The chain joins TRBV4-3 to TRBJ2-1; TRBD2 matches 7 bases. Germline lookup yields CDR1 LGHNA and CDR2 YSLEER. CDR3 length: 17 amino acids. V lost 1 base, J lost 3 bases, and 9 bases stayed unmatched. The CDR3 reads CASSQVGKAGSYNEQFF. CDR3 nucleotides: TGCGCCAGCAGCCAAGTGGGGAAAGCGGGAAGCTACAATGAGCAGTTCTTC.

The chain combines TRBV2 with TRBJ1-1; D remains ambiguous. V was trimmed by 2 bases and J by 12 bases, leaving 10 bases between them. Germline values: CDR1 SNHLY, CDR2 FYNNEI. The CDR3 has 11 amino acids. The CDR3 loop reads CASSERPATFF. The CDR3 nucleotides read TGTGCCAGCAGTGAAAGGCCTGCGACTTTCTTT.

The chain links TRBV10-3 to TRBJ1-1; D gene unclear. V was cut by 8 bases and J by 1 base, with 5 bases left in between. CDR3 size: 11 residues. The germline CDR1 and CDR2 sequences are ENHRY and SYGVKD. The CDR3 DNA reads as TGTGCCATCCGACAGAACACTGAAGCTTTCTTT. Translated, it gives CAIRQNTEAFF.

The rearrangement links TRBV12-2 to TRBJ2-3. TRBV12-2 is a listed pseudogene. The length of the CDR3 is 14 residues. CDR3 protein: CARESLLRPDTQYF. As DNA, the CDR3 is TGTGCCCGCGAAAGTCTCCTTAGGCCAGATACGCAGTATTTT.

This chain joins TRBV19 and TRBJ2-3; D remains ambiguous. CDR3 length equals 11 residues. Trimming removed 9 bases from V and 2 bases from J, with 6 bases in between. Germline CDR1 is LNHDA and CDR2 is SQIVND (reference sequence). CDR3 DNA sequence: TGTGCCAGCCGTATCACAGATACGCAGTATTTT. It yields the protein CASRITDTQYF.

The gene calls are TRBV4-2 and TRBJ2-5; D might be TRBD1 (5 bases). Trimming stripped 1 base from V and 0 bases from J, with 9 bases between. The CDR3 runs to 15 residues. Germline V lookup: CDR1 LGHNA, CDR2 YNFKEQ. The CDR3 is CASSQATGYQETQYF. In DNA form, the CDR3 reads TGTGCCAGCAGCCAAGCCACAGGTTACCAAGAGACCCAGTACTTC.

This chain joins TRBV20-1 and TRBJ2-2; D call uncertain. CDR3 length equals 14 residues. Germline CDR1 is DFQATT and CDR2 is SNEGSKA (reference sequence). Trimming pared 3 bases from V and 3 bases from J, leaving 11 bases between. CDR3 amino acids: CSASSGSDTGELFF. As DNA, the CDR3 is TGCAGTGCTAGTTCTGGGTCGGACACCGGGGAGCTGTTTTTT.

This chain joins TRBV24-1 and TRBJ2-3; 7 bases map to TRBD1. The ends lost 1 base at V and 3 bases at J; junction bases unmatched: 6. The CDR3 spans 16 residues. CDR1 KGHDR and CDR2 SFDVKD come from the germline V gene. The CDR3 DNA is TGTGCCACCAGTGATTTAAGCCCAGGGGGAACAGATACGCAGTATTTT. Amino acids: CATSDLSPGGTDTQYF.